This TCR beta chain was identified during a study of identical twins. Regarding this clonotype: What it binds is unknown.

Unique molecular identifiers were present on cDNA, and template switching added a universal primer site. One entry per CDR3 protein results from TCRdb running MiXCR on the 5' RACE reads. The table has approximately 210,000 distinct CDR3 sequences, around a tenth seen once; the top ten hold 5.1%. The germline V gene encodes CDR1 SGHTA and CDR2 FQGNSA. V lost 7 bases and J lost 14, with 19 bases in between. The CDR3 has 12 amino acids. Regarding the study as a whole: There were fewer insertions in abundant cord blood beta clonotypes, but memory repertoires showed no such pattern.

The material sequenced was memory (CD45RO+) T cells sorted from blood. The receptor's source is a woman aged 18-35 years in good health. This rearrangement joins TRBV7-2 to TRBJ2-3, with D perhaps TRBD1 or TRBD2 (5 bases each). The CDR3 DNA reads as TGTGCCAGCAACCACGGGGCTCAGACCCCGTATTTT. Its protein product is CASNHGAQTPYF.